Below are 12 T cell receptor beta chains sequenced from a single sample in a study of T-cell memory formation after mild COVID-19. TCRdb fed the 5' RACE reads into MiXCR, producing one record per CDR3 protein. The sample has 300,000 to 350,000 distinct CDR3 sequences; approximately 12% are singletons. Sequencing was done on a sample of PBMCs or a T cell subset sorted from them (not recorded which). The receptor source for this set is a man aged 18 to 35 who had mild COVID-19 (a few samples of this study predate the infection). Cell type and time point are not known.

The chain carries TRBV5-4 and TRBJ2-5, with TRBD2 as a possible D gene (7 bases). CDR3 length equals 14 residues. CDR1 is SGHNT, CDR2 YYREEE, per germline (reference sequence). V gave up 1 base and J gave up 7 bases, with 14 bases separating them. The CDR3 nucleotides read TGTGCCAGCAGCTTGAACAGGGAGGGAGGGACCCAGTACTTC. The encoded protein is CASSLNREGGTQYF.

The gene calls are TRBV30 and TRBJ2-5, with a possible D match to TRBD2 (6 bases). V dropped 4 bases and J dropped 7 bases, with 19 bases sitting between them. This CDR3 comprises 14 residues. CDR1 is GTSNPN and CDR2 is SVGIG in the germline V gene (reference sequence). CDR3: CAWNEGTGPGTQYF. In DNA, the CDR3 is TGTGCCTGGAATGAGGGGACTGGCCCCGGGACCCAGTACTTC.

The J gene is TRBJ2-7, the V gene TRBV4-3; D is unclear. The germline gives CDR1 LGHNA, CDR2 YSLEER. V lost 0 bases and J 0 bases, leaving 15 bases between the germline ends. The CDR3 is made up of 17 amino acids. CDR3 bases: TGCGCCAGCAGCCAAGATTACCCCAGCAGCCACTCCTACGAGCAGTACTTC. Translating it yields CASSQDYPSSHSYEQYF.

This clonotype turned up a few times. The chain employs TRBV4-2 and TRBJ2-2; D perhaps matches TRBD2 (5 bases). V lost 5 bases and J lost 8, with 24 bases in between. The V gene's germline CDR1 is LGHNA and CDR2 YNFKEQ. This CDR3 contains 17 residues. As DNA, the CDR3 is TGTGCCAGCAGCACAACCCCCAGCGGAGTAAAGCAGGGGGAGCTGTTTTTT. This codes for CASSTTPSGVKQGELFF.

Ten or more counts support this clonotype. The DNA for the CDR3 is TGTGCCAGCAGTGAAGGAGAAGGGGCCGGGCACGCTGAAGCTTTCTTT. This gives the protein CASSEGEGAGHAEAFF. The chain uses TRBV6-4 and TRBJ1-1, with a tentative D call TRBD1 (5 bases). CDR3 size: 16 residues. Germline assignment: CDR1 MRHNA and CDR2 SNTAGT. V was trimmed by 3 bases and J by 6 bases, leaving 20 bases between them.

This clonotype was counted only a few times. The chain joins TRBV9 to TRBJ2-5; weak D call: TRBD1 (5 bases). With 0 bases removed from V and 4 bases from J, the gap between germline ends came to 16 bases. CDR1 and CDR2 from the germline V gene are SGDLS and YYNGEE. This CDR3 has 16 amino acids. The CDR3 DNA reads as TGTGCCAGCAGCGTAGTAGGGGCGGCTGGGTTAGAGACCCAGTACTTC. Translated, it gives CASSVVGAAGLETQYF.

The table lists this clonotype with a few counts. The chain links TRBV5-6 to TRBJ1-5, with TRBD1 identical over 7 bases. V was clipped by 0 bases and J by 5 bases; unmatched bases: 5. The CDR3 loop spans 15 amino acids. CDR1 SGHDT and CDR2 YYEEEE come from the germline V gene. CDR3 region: CASSLDGTAHQPQHF. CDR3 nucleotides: TGTGCCAGCAGCTTGGACGGGACAGCGCATCAGCCCCAGCATTTT. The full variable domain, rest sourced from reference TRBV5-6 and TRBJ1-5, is DAGVTQSPTHLIKTRGQQVTLRCSPKSGHDTVSWYQQALGQGPQFIFQYYEEEERQRGNFPDRFSGHQFPNYSSELNVNALLLGDSALYLCASSLDGTAHQPQHFGDGTRLSIL.

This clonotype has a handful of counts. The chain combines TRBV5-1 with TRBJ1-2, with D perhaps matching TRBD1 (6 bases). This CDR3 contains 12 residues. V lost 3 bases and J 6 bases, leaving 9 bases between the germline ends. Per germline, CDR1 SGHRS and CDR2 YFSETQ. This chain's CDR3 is CASSSGDDGYTF. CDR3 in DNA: TGCGCCAGCAGCTCAGGGGATGATGGCTACACCTTC.

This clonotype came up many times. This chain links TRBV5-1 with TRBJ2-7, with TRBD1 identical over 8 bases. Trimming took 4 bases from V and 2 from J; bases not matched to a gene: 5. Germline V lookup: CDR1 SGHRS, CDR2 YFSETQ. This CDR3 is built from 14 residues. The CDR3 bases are TGCGCCAGCAGCGCCCCGGGACAGGCCTACGAGCAGTACTTC. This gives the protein CASSAPGQAYEQYF.

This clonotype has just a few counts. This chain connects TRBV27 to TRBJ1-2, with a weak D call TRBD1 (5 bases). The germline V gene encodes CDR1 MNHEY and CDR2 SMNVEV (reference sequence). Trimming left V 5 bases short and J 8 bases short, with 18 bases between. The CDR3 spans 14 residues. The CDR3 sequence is CASSPVGPGWGYTF. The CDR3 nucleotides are TGTGCCAGCAGTCCCGTGGGACCGGGTTGGGGCTACACCTTC.

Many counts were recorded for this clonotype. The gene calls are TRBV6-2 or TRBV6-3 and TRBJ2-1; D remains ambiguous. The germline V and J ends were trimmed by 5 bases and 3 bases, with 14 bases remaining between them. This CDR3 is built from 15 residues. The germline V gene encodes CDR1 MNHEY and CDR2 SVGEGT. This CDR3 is CASSTPGSHYNEQFF. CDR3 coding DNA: TGTGCCAGCAGTACCCCCGGGTCCCACTACAATGAGCAGTTCTTC.

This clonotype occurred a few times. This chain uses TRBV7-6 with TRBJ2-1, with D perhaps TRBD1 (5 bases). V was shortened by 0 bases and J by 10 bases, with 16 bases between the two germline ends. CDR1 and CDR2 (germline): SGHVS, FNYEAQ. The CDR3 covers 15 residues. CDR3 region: CASSLAVGPLGEQFF. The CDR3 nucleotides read TGTGCCAGCAGCTTAGCGGTGGGGCCCCTGGGGGAGCAGTTCTTC.